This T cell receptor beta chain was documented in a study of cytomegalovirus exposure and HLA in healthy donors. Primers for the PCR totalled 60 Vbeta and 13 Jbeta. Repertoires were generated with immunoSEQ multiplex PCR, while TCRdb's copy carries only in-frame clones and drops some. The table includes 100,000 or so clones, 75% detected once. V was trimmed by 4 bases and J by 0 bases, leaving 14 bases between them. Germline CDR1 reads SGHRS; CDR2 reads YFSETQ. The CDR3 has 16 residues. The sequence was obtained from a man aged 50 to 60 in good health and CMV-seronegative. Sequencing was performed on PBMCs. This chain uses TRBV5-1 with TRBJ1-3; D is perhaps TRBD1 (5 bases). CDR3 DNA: TGCGCCAGCAGCCGCGGGACCGCTAACTCTGGAAACACCATATATTTT. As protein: CASSRGTANSGNTIYF.